A single sample is the source of the 18 T cell receptor beta chains below, sequenced in a study of CXCR3-negative and CXCR3-positive naive CD8 T cells. The libraries of TRB cDNA were prepared using 5' RACE with UMI labels. TCRdb re-called the 5' RACE reads and catalogs CDR3 proteins one per entry, DNA excluded. The sample holds about 150,000 distinct CDR3 sequences. These receptors' antigens are unknown. Study outcomes and limitations: Hydrophobicity was higher for TRB CDR3s found in CXCR3-positive naive cells than in CXCR3-negative naive cells.

Sample: naive CXCR3+ CD8+ T cells from blood. Indicated subset: CD45RO-CCR7+CD27+CD95- naive CD8+ T cells expressing CXCR3 (TNR3+). These receptors were obtained from a human donor in good health. Some clones in this sample may be carry-over from other donors' samples.

The chain carries TRBV29-1 and TRBJ2-7. Per germline, CDR1 SQVTM and CDR2 ANQGSEA. The CDR3 loop spans 13 amino acids. CDR3 protein: CSVEITETYEQYF.

The chain employs TRBV5-6 and TRBJ2-2; TCRdb returns TRBD1, unconfirmable since there is no DNA. Per germline, CDR1 SGHDT and CDR2 YYEEEE. The CDR3 contains 18 residues. The CDR3 sequence: CASSLETGTGVMDGELFF.

This chain uses TRBV7-2 with TRBJ2-7; TCRdb's assignment of TRBD2 cannot be checked, as there is no DNA. The CDR3 totals 17 residues. Per the germline V gene, CDR1 is SGHTA and CDR2 is FQGNSA. The CDR3 protein is CASSSHPKAGTSYEQYF.

The J gene is TRBJ1-2, the V gene TRBV20-1. The germline gives CDR1 DFQATT, CDR2 SNEGSKA (reference sequence). This CDR3 spans 13 amino acids. The CDR3 here is CSARDSSNYGYTF.

J is TRBJ2-1 and V is TRBV7-3; with no DNA, the TCRdb D assignment of TRBD2 cannot be verified. Germline CDR1 and CDR2: SGHTA and FQGTGA. CDR3 length: 20 amino acids. CDR3 in amino acids: CASSLNPLSELAGVYNEQFF.

The chain recombines TRBV15 with TRBJ2-7; TCRdb indicates TRBD2, and absent DNA this call remains unverified. The length of the CDR3 is 14 residues. Germline assignment: CDR1 LNHNV and CDR2 YYDKDF (reference sequence). The CDR3 reads CATSPSRGTYEQYF.

The chain links TRBV7-9 to TRBJ2-1; as DNA is missing, the TRBD1 call by TCRdb cannot be tested. The CDR3 has 15 amino acids. The germline V gene has CDR1 SEHNR and CDR2 FQNEAQ (reference sequence). CDR3 loop: CASSLNAQGQDEQFF.

The chain employs TRBV6-5 and TRBJ1-1. Germline lookup yields CDR1 MNHEY and CDR2 SVGAGI. CDR3 length equals 14 residues. This CDR3 is CASRESVSDTEAFF.

This CDR3 reads CASTPEGTSYNEQFF. The chain combines TRBV28 with TRBJ2-1; TCRdb's assignment of TRBD1 cannot be checked, as there is no DNA. The CDR3 spans 15 residues. Per the germline V gene, CDR1 is MDHEN and CDR2 is SYDVKM.

The chain is built from TRBV7-7 and TRBJ2-5; the D gene TCRdb calls, TRBD2, cannot be checked with no DNA. The germline gives CDR1 SSHAT, CDR2 FNYEAQ (reference sequence). This CDR3 comprises 14 residues. The CDR3 spells CASSLAGGEETQYF.

The rearrangement links TRBV28 to TRBJ1-5; TCRdb gives TRBD1 as the D gene, but with no DNA this cannot be confirmed. The CDR3 is 17 residues long. Germline V gene data show CDR1 as MDHEN and CDR2 as SYDVKM. CDR3 sequence: CASSSQEGAVQDQPQHF.

J is TRBJ1-6 and V is TRBV15; TCRdb proposes TRBD1, but this gene call is untestable without DNA. The CDR3 has 14 amino acids. Germline V lookup: CDR1 LNHNV, CDR2 YYDKDF (reference sequence). The CDR3 sequence is CATSSDRGGSPLHF.

V gene TRBV25-1 combines with J gene TRBJ1-2; lacking DNA, the TRBD1 call made by TCRdb goes unchecked. Germline CDR1 MGHDK, CDR2 SYGVNS. The CDR3 is 15 amino acids. The CDR3 loop reads CASSEGTAFFYGYTF.

The chain couples TRBV4-3 to TRBJ2-7. Germline loops: CDR1 LGHNA, CDR2 YSLEER. This CDR3 has 15 amino acids. The CDR3 sequence: CASSQDVESPYEQYF.

V is TRBV25-1 and J is TRBJ2-5; the D call from TCRdb, TRBD2, cannot be confirmed without DNA. Germline values: CDR1 MGHDK, CDR2 SYGVNS. This CDR3 contains 15 residues. Here the CDR3 reads CASSPPGLEYGTQYF.

V is TRBV25-1 and J is TRBJ2-5. Germline assignment: CDR1 MGHDK and CDR2 SYGVNS. The CDR3 has 11 residues. CDR3 loop: CASSVTATQYF.

CDR3: CSVSYIDTGELFF. This chain connects TRBV29-1 to TRBJ2-2. CDR3 size: 13 residues. Per germline, CDR1 SQVTM and CDR2 ANQGSEA.

The chain is built from TRBV29-1 and TRBJ1-2; TCRdb proposes TRBD1, but this gene call is untestable without DNA. Germline V gene data show CDR1 as SQVTM and CDR2 as ANQGSEA. CDR3 length: 14 residues. CDR3 sequence reads: CSVEEGQGNYGYTF.